The clone carrying this T cell receptor beta chain was seen at least ten times. The target antigen is unknown. MiXCR was run by TCRdb on the RT-PCR reads, yielding one entry per CDR3 protein. This table has some 800,000 distinct CDR3 sequences, 21% appearing once. This sample is part of a study of response to subunit inactivated influenza vaccine. V was trimmed by 6 bases and J by 1 base, leaving 15 bases between them. Germline V CDR1 and CDR2: SGHRS, YFSETQ. CDR3 length: 15 residues. Study observations and caveats: New T cells are recruited in small numbers by each seasonal influenza vaccination, according to the authors' suggestion.

The specimen was PBMCs from blood, collected 4 to 6 days after vaccination. This chain connects TRBV5-1 to TRBJ2-3; the D is unclear. This sequence was found in a man aged 45-65 years who received an inactivated influenza vaccine. The CDR3: CASKGLITGTDTQYF. As DNA, the CDR3 is TGCGCCAGCAAAGGGCTCATAACAGGCACAGATACGCAGTATTTT. Variable domain in full (rest from reference TRBV5-1 and TRBJ2-3): KAGVTQTPRYLIKTRGQQVTLSCSPISGHRSVSWYQQTPGQGLQFLFEYFSETQRNKGNFPGRFSGRQFSNSRSEMNVSTLELGDSALYLCASKGLITGTDTQYFGPGTRLTVL.